These 2 T cell receptor beta chains were all obtained from the same sample, sequenced in a study of Ad26.COV2.S vaccination and SARS-CoV-2 variants. The protocol was immunoSEQ multiplex PCR, while the TCRdb copy is restricted to in-frame clones and leaves out a portion. The sample has about 180,000 clones; approximately 90% are singletons. The source was peripheral blood, collected after recovery from COVID-19. All receptors derive from a human donor who had recovered from COVID-19.

The chain has TRBV27 and TRBJ2-7, with D possibly matching TRBD1 (6 bases). This CDR3 is built from 13 residues. V dropped 6 bases and J dropped 6 bases, with 15 bases sitting between them. In germline, CDR1 is MNHEY, CDR2 SMNVEV (reference sequence). Written as DNA, the CDR3 is TGTGCCAGCAGCCGTACAGGGCCCGGCGAGCAGTACTTC. Translating it yields CASSRTGPGEQYF.

The chain combines TRBV4-1 with TRBJ2-3; no clear D gene. The CDR3 consists of 13 residues. Per the germline V gene, CDR1 is MGHRA and CDR2 is YSYEKL. V was clipped by 4 bases and J by 2 bases, with 7 bases between them. Here the CDR3 DNA reads TGCGCCAGCAGCCGCCGACCCACAGATACGCAGTATTTT. This gives the protein CASSRRPTDTQYF.